This TCR beta chain was recorded in a study of cytomegalovirus exposure and HLA in healthy donors. The CDR3 sequence is 15 residues long. The V gene end was trimmed by 6 bases and the J gene end by 0 bases; junction bases not matched to a gene: 4. Germline V gene sequence: CDR1 MNHEY, CDR2 SMNVEV (reference sequence). Assay used: immunoSEQ multiplex PCR; TCRdb lists only in-frame clones, some missing. The repertoire holds 95,000 to 150,000 clones, with just under 95% as singletons. About this clone itself: Its antigen is not identified.

Findings and limits, study-wide: Most observed TCR sequences were rare, whereas some public TCRs were detected in many donors. According to the study, around 150 TCR beta chains were cytomegalovirus-associated. Subsequent analysis of the roughly 120 validation repertoires found a tendency for first-cohort TCR clusters to co-occur.

The rearrangement joins TRBV27 to TRBJ2-7; 11 nucleotides agree with TRBD2. This receptor was taken from a woman in her late teens or twenties in good health and CMV-seronegative. Sample: PBMCs. CDR3 loop: CASRLTSGSSYEQYF. The CDR3 nucleotides read TGTGCCAGCAGGTTAACTAGCGGGAGCTCCTACGAGCAGTACTTC.